These 9 T cell receptor beta chains originate from one sample sequenced in a study of T cell responses to AZD1222 COVID-19 vaccine. Only in-frame clones appear in the TCRdb table, and some are missing; sequencing was by immunoSEQ multiplex PCR. Of about 120,000 clones listed, 90% to 95% are singletons. Sample: peripheral blood, taken 28 days after the second AZD1222 dose. Source of these receptors: an adult who received the AZD1222 COVID-19 vaccine.

The chain is built from TRBV7-6 and TRBJ1-1; D is ambiguous. CDR1 and CDR2 from the germline V gene are SGHVS and FNYEAQ. The CDR3 runs 13 residues. V shed 1 base and J shed 3 bases, with 6 bases lying between them. CDR3 sequence (DNA): TGTGCCAGCAGCTTAGGGCAGTACACTGAAGCTTTCTTT. This encodes CASSLGQYTEAFF.

This clone is medium-sized within its sample. The chain couples TRBV21-1 to TRBJ1-2. TRBV21-1 is marked as a pseudogene. This CDR3 has 16 amino acids. The CDR3 sequence: CASSKAARLTNYGYTF. The DNA for the CDR3 is TGTGCCAGCAGCAAAGCGGCGAGGCTTACTAACTATGGCTACACCTTC.

CDR3: CASSPHRTPHNYGYTF. The CDR3 DNA is TGTGCCAGCAGCCCCCATCGGACTCCCCATAACTATGGCTACACCTTC. The chain couples TRBV9 to TRBJ1-2; D uncertain. This CDR3 contains 16 residues. Germline V lookup: CDR1 SGDLS, CDR2 YYNGEE. The V and J ends lost 4 bases and 1 base respectively, with 17 bases between them.

CDR3 protein: CASSYILRPGKPHGYTF. CDR3 nucleotide sequence: TGTGCCAGCAGCTATATACTCCGTCCAGGGAAACCCCATGGCTACACCTTC. The chain carries TRBV7-9 and TRBJ1-2; weak D call: TRBD1 (5 bases). This CDR3 region has 17 residues. The V gene's germline CDR1 is SEHNR and CDR2 FQNEAQ (reference sequence). Trimming shortened V by 4 bases and J by 6 bases, and 24 bases separated the two germline ends.

The chain has TRBV5-1 and TRBJ1-1; the match to TRBD1 covers 7 bases. Germline trimming cut 6 bases from V and 0 bases from J; bases unmatched to any gene: 17. The CDR3 is 18 amino acids. The germline CDR1 and CDR2 sequences are SGHRS and YFSETQ. The CDR3 bases are TGCGCCAGCAAGGAAGGGGGCCAGCTACGCCTCATGAACACTGAAGCTTTCTTT. Translating gives CASKEGGQLRLMNTEAFF.

The chain has TRBV5-1 and TRBJ2-7; weak D call: TRBD2 (5 bases). Germline V gene lookup returns CDR1 SGHRS and CDR2 YFSETQ. This CDR3 region has 14 residues. Trimming shortened V by 4 bases and J by 2 bases, and 13 bases separated the two germline ends. The CDR3 region has the DNA TGCGCCAGCAGCCGTGGACGGGAAACCTACGAGCAGTACTTC. Protein sequence: CASSRGRETYEQYF.

Only one count was recorded for this clone. V usage is TRBV4-3 and J usage is TRBJ1-1; TRBD1 is a possible D gene (5 bases). The CDR3 length is 15 residues. The V gene lost 1 base and the J gene lost 3 bases, with 12 bases spanning the gap. Germline V gene sequence: CDR1 LGHNA, CDR2 YSLEER. CDR3: CASSQALWGDTEAFF. DNA of the CDR3: TGCGCCAGCAGCCAAGCGTTATGGGGGGACACTGAAGCTTTCTTT.

V gene TRBV6-1 combines with J gene TRBJ2-5, with 16 bases aligning to TRBD2. Germline-derived CDR1 and CDR2 are MNHNS and SASEGT. V gave up 4 bases and J gave up 1 base; unmatched junction bases: 3. CDR3 length: 17 amino acids. The CDR3 sequence: CASSAGLAGGAQETQYF. The CDR3 nucleotides read TGTGCCAGCAGTGCGGGACTAGCGGGAGGGGCCCAAGAGACCCAGTACTTC.

The rearrangement joins TRBV7-9 to TRBJ2-4; 7 bases map to TRBD2. The ends lost 8 bases at V and 2 bases at J; junction bases unmatched: 3. Germline CDR1 SEHNR, CDR2 FQNEAQ (reference sequence). The CDR3 contains 13 residues. The CDR3 is CASRGDTKNIQYF. In DNA, the CDR3 is TGTGCCAGCCGGGGGGATACCAAAAACATTCAGTACTTC.